This T cell receptor (beta chain) comes out of a study of blood T cell repertoires in COVID-19. Across the study: T cells, B-cell-depleted T cells, or PBMCs provided the cDNA or gDNA that served as material.

Per the original methods: Reference gene primer amplification yielded estimated nucleated cell counts. Clones were read by immunoSEQ multiplex PCR, and TCRdb kept only the in-frame ones, dropping some. The V and J calls and clone size come from that table; D and trimming were worked out from the DNA. The data hold some 190,000 clones, with 70% to 90% observed a single time. The CDR3 loop spans 12 amino acids. CDR1 KGHSH and CDR2 LQKENI come from the germline V gene. V was trimmed by 3 bases and J by 4 bases, leaving 6 bases between them. V usage is TRBV18 and J usage is TRBJ1-2; D gene ambiguous. This TCR derives from a man in his fifties or sixties with acute or convalescent COVID-19. The material sequenced was peripheral blood. The DNA for the CDR3 is TGTGCCAGCTCACCCGAGGGCTATGGCTACACCTTC. The encoded protein is CASSPEGYGYTF.